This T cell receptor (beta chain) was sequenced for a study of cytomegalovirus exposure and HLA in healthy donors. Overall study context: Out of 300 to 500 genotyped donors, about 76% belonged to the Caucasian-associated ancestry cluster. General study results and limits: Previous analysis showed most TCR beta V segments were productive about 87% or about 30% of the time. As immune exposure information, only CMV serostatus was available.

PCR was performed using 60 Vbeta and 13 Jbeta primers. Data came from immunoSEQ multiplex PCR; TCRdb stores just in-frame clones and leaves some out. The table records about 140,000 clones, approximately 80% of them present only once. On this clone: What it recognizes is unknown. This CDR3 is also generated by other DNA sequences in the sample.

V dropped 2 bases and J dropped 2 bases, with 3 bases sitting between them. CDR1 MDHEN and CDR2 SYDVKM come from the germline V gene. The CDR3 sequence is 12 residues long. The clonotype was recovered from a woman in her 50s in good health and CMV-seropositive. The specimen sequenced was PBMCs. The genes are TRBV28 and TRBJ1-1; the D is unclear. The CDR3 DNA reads TGTGCCAGCAGTTTAGTAAACACTGAAGCTTTCTTT. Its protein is CASSLVNTEAFF. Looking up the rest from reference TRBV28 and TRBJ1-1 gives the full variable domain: DVKVTQSSRYLVKRTGEKVFLECVQDMDHENMFWYRQDPGLGLRLIYFSYDVKMKEKGDIPEGYSVSREKKERFSLILESASTNQTSMYLCASSLVNTEAFFGQGTRLTVV.